Listed here is a single T cell receptor (beta chain). From germline, CDR1 is MNHEY and CDR2 SVGEGT. CDR3 size: 15 residues. V lost 2 bases, J lost 5 bases, and 13 bases lay in between. TCRdb ran MiXCR on the RT-PCR reads and lists one entry per CDR3 protein. Of 550,000 to 750,000 distinct CDR3 sequences listed, 14% are singletons. This sequence was found in a female donor in good health, serving as a healthy control. The chain carries TRBV6-2 or TRBV6-3 and TRBJ1-5; D possibly corresponds to TRBD1 (6 bases). The sample consisted of memory CD4+ T cells from blood. CDR3 sequence (DNA): TGTGCCAGCAGTTACAACAGGGAGGGGGATCAGCCCCAGCATTTT. This encodes CASSYNREGDQPQHF.